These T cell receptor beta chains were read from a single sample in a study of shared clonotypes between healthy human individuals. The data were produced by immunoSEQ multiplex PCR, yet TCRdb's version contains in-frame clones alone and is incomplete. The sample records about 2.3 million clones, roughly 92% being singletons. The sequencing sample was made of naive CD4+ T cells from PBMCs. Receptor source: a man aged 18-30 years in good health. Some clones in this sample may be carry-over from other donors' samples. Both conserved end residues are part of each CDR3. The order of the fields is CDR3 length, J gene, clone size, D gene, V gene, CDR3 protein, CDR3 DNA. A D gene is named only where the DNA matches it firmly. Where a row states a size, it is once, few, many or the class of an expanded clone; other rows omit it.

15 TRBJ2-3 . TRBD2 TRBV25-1 CASSDTSGRLNTQYF TGTGCCAGCAGTGATACTAGCGGGAGGTTAAATACGCAGTATTTT
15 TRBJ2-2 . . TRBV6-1 CASSGGPGQGGELFF TGTGCCAGCAGCGGGGGGCCCGGACAGGGAGGGGAGCTGTTTTTT
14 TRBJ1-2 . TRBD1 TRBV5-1 CASTPGTGGNGYTF TGCGCCAGCACTCCCGGGACAGGGGGCAACGGCTACACCTTC
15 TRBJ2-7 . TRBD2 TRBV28 CASSFVSGRANEQYF TGTGCCAGCAGTTTTGTGAGCGGGAGGGCCAACGAGCAGTACTTC
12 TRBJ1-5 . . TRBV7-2 CASSSTPSPQHF TGTGCCAGCAGCTCCACCCCCTCGCCCCAGCATTTT
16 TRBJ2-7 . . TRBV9 CASSPPNLDGDGEQYF TGTGCCAGCAGCCCCCCTAATCTAGACGGGGACGGCGAGCAGTACTTC
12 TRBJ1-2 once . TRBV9 CASAPVNYGYTF TGTGCCAGCGCCCCAGTTAACTATGGCTACACCTTC
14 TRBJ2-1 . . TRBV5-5 CASTPMSSYNEQFF TGTGCCAGCACACCGATGAGCTCCTACAATGAGCAGTTCTTC
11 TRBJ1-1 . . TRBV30 CAWKENTEAFF TGTGCCTGGAAGGAGAACACTGAAGCTTTCTTT
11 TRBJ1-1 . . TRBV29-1 CSVDGATEAFF TGCAGCGTTGACGGTGCCACTGAAGCTTTCTTT
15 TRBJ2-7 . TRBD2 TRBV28 CASSSGGSVGYEQYF TGTGCCAGCAGTTCGGGCGGGAGTGTCGGCTACGAGCAGTACTTC
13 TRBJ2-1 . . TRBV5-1 CASSLDIYNEQFF TGCGCCAGCAGCTTGGACATATACAATGAGCAGTTCTTC
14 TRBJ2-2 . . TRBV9 CASSVVSNTGELFF TGTGCCAGCAGCGTAGTATCGAACACCGGGGAGCTGTTTTTT
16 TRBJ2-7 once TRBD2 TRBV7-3 CASSQTRSGRPYEQYF TGTGCCAGCAGCCAAACTCGGAGCGGGAGGCCCTACGAGCAGTACTTC
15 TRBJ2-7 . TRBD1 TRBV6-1 CASSARQGSSYEQYF TGTGCCAGCAGTGCCCGACAGGGTAGCTCCTACGAGCAGTACTTC
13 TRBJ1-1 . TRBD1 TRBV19 CASSRTGGSEAFF TGTGCCAGTAGCAGGACAGGGGGCTCTGAAGCTTTCTTT
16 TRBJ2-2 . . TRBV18 CASSPQEGAITGELFF TGTGCCAGCTCACCGCAGGAGGGAGCGATCACCGGGGAGCTGTTTTTT
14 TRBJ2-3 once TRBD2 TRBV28 CASTTSGKPDTQYF TGTGCCAGCACGACTAGCGGGAAACCGGATACGCAGTATTTT
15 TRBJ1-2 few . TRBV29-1 CSVEDRSRANYGYTF TGCAGCGTTGAAGATAGGTCCAGGGCTAACTATGGCTACACCTTC
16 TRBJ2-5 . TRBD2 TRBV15 CATSRDLAGGQETQYF TGTGCCACCAGCAGAGACCTAGCGGGCGGGCAAGAGACCCAGTACTTC
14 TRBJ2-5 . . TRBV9 CASSVVPGGETQYF TGTGCCAGCAGCGTAGTGCCCGGGGGAGAGACCCAGTACTTC
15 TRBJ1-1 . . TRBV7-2 CASSSTWWANTEAFF TGTGCCAGCAGCTCCACCTGGTGGGCTAACACTGAAGCTTTCTTT
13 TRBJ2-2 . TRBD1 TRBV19 CATGQGFTGELFF TGTGCCACCGGACAGGGTTTCACCGGGGAGCTGTTTTTT
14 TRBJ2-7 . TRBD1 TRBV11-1 CASSLGLQGSEQYF TGTGCCAGCAGCTTAGGACTACAGGGGAGCGAGCAGTACTTC
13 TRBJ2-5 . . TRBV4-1 CASSQAPVETQYF TGCGCCAGCAGCCAAGCCCCCGTGGAGACCCAGTACTTC
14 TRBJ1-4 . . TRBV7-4 CASSRQCLTEKLFF TGTGCCAGCAGCAGACAGTGCCTTACTGAAAAACTGTTTTTT
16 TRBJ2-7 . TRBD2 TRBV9 CASSPLAGAISYEQYF TGTGCCAGCAGCCCCCTAGCGGGGGCAATCTCCTACGAGCAGTACTTC
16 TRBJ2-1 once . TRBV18 CASSRSERGPRGEQFF TGTGCCAGCTCACGTTCCGAGCGGGGCCCCAGGGGTGAGCAGTTCTTC
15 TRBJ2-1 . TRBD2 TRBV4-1 CASSQGLADYNEQFF TGCGCCAGCAGCCAAGGACTAGCTGATTACAATGAGCAGTTCTTC
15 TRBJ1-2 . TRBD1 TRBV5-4 CASSSIDRGQRGYTF TGTGCCAGCAGCTCCATCGACAGGGGGCAAAGAGGCTACACCTTC
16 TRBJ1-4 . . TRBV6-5 CASSYQSGATNEKLFF TGTGCCAGCAGTTACCAGTCGGGGGCAACTAATGAAAAACTGTTTTTT
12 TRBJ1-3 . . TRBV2 CASTSSGNTIYF TGTGCCAGCACGAGCTCTGGAAACACCATATATTTT
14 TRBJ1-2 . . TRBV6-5 CASSDYTGRRGYTF TGTGCCAGCAGTGATTATACAGGGAGGAGAGGCTACACCTTC
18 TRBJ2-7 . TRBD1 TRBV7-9 CASSPARPGTAVMYEQYF TGTGCCAGCAGCCCAGCAAGACCCGGGACAGCCGTCATGTACGAGCAGTACTTC
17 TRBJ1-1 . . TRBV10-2 CASSESFQTWGNTEAFF TGCGCCAGCAGTGAGTCATTTCAGACGTGGGGGAACACTGAAGCTTTCTTT
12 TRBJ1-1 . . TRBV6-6 CASSARQAEAFF TGTGCCAGCAGTGCCCGGCAGGCGGAAGCTTTCTTT
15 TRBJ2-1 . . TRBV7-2 CASSSPRGAYNEQFF TGTGCCAGCAGCTCCCCCAGGGGCGCCTACAATGAGCAGTTCTTC
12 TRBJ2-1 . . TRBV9 CASSVALNEQFF TGTGCCAGCAGCGTAGCCCTGAATGAGCAGTTCTTC
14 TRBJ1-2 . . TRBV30 CAWSPSGSRYGYTF TGTGCCTGGAGTCCGTCAGGCAGCCGCTATGGCTACACCTTC
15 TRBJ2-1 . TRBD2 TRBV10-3 CAIRPGLAGQNEQFF TGTGCCATCAGACCGGGACTAGCGGGGCAAAATGAGCAGTTCTTC
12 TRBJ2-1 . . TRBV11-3 CASSLGSNEQFF TGTGCCAGCAGCTTAGGCAGCAATGAGCAGTTCTTC
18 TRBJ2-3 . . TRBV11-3 CASSPRRGTGGSTDTQYF TGTGCCAGCAGCCCCAGGCGGGGGACAGGAGGTAGCACAGATACGCAGTATTTT
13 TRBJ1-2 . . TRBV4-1 CASSSSGVGGYTF TGCGCCAGCAGCTCCTCCGGGGTTGGTGGCTACACCTTC
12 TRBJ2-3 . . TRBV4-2 CASSQGSHTQYF TGTGCCAGCAGCCAGGGTTCTCATACGCAGTATTTT
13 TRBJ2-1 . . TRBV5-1 CASRKQGWHEQFF TGCGCCAGCAGGAAGCAGGGTTGGCATGAGCAGTTCTTC
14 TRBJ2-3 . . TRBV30 CAWSGGSVPDTQYF TGTGCCTGGAGTGGCGGGTCGGTTCCGGATACGCAGTATTTT
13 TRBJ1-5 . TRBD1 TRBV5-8 CASSSDRGQPQHF TGTGCCAGCAGCTCGGACAGGGGACAGCCCCAGCATTTT
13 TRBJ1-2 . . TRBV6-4 CASRPGVGYGYTF TGTGCCAGCAGACCAGGGGTAGGCTATGGCTACACCTTC
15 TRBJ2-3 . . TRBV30 CAWSVPGPITDTQYF TGTGCCTGGAGTGTACCGGGACCAATCACAGATACGCAGTATTTT
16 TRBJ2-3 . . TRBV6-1 CASSEARGASTDTQYF TGTGCCAGCAGTGAAGCTCGGGGGGCTAGCACAGATACGCAGTATTTT
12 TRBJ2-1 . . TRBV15 CATSRDRNEQFF TGTGCCACCAGCAGAGATAGAAATGAGCAGTTCTTC
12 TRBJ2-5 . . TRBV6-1 CASSAARETQYF TGTGCCAGCAGTGCCGCGCGGGAGACCCAGTACTTC
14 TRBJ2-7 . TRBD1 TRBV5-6 CASSALYRGEEQYF TGTGCCAGCAGCGCACTGTACAGGGGGGAAGAGCAGTACTTC
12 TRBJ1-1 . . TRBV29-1 CSGSWGRQEAFF TGCAGCGGGTCGTGGGGGAGACAGGAAGCTTTCTTT
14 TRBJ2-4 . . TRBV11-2 CASSSQSAQNIQYF TGTGCCAGCAGCTCCCAGAGCGCCCAAAACATTCAGTACTTC
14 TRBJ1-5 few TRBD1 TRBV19 CASSATGGNQPQHF TGTGCCAGTAGTGCGACAGGGGGCAATCAGCCCCAGCATTTT
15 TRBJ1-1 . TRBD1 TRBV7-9 CASSFPGGPNTEAFF TGTGCCAGCAGCTTCCCAGGGGGCCCGAACACTGAAGCTTTCTTT
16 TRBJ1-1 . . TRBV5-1 CASSLAIGQMNTEAFF TGCGCCAGCAGCTTGGCCATCGGACAGATGAACACTGAAGCTTTCTTT
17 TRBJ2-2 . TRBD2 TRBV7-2 CASSLSGASGTTGELFF TGTGCCAGCAGCTTGAGTGGAGCCAGCGGGACGACCGGGGAGCTGTTTTTT